Listed here is a single TCR beta chain. There is no known antigen for this receptor. Within one base of it there is no much larger clone, and no base qualities were kept. The sample is drawn from a study of beta chain features in type 1 diabetes listed by TCRdb under 2018. Notes on the research overall: Mean age, gender distribution, total cell number and subset yield were not different between patients and healthy donors. The study compared the TCRB repertoires of sorted circulating CD4+ T cell subsets in recently diagnosed type 1 diabetes patients with those in matched healthy donors. A total of 85 million to 110 million sorted cells were examined across all samples, and RNA yield correlated strongly with the number of cells per subset. Regulatory and stem cell-like memory subsets were obtained from only 8 patients and about eight healthy donors, while naive and central memory subsets were obtained from all 30 or so donors.

Paper-wide results and their limitations: Naive, central memory and regulatory TCRB repertoires appeared to be more alike among patients than among healthy donors. Shorter templates might have been favored by PCR, but patient and control samples were amplified and corrected together, so both groups would have been affected equally by any skew. Because cDNA was sequenced instead of genomic DNA, highly expressing activated cells could be over-represented, though the groups showed no difference in activation or CD3 levels. Fewer insertions and more nucleotide deletions at VDJ recombination sites were observed in patients with type 1 diabetes, implying thymic rearrangement abnormalities. In all four CD4+ subsets, TCRB CDR3 length was moderately but significantly shorter in type 1 diabetes patients. Because the HLA sub-analyses included only small numbers of individuals, any influence of HLA type on TCRB rearrangement was left unresolved.

Each donor gave one peripheral blood draw, averaging approximately 0.11 L, which was collected into heparinised tubes. A BD FACSAria II and a panel including CD45RO, CCR7, CD25, CD127, CD95 and CD27 were used to sort naive, central memory, regulatory and stem cell-like memory CD4+ T cells. All sorted populations exceeded 95% purity. PBMCs were isolated right away by Lymphoprep density gradient centrifugation and were stained directly, without culture. So that batch effects would be minimized, each experiment stained and sorted samples in pairs, pairing one healthy donor with one patient. The junction carries 7 bases between V and J, which are trimmed by 0 bases and 8 bases respectively. The CDR3 measures 13 amino acids from cysteine to phenylalanine. Of all the DNA, just the CDR3 is kept, 39 bases in frame from base 1. From a lookup of the germline V gene, CDR1 and CDR2 are ENHRY and SYGVKD. The High Capacity cDNA Reverse Transcription Kit was used to reverse transcribe all of the isolated RNA, meaning that expressed TCRB transcripts were what got sequenced. Deep immunoSEQ sequencing was applied to naive, central memory and regulatory T cell samples, giving an average of about 3.57 million total reads per sample. Sorted cells were lysed in RLT buffer, and RNA was extracted using DNase-treated RNeasy Micro or Mini kits according to cell number. Each cell subset was processed separately to prevent cross-contamination, with patient and healthy donor samples processed together. TCRB sequences were amplified from cDNA with the immunoSEQ multiplex PCR, producing 87-bp fragments spanning the CDR3 region. The amplicons were sequenced using the Illumina HiSeq platform. Turning to the authors' computational methods: Synthetic template baselines were used to correct PCR bias computationally, reads within Hamming distance 2 were collapsed, and singletons that could not be merged were discarded. Reads were aligned against IMGT to assign V, D and J genes, CDR3 length and insertions or deletions at six rearrangement sites. Clonotype counts were normalized to sorted cell number within each subset before computing true diversity and Gini coefficients with the tcR R package. The overlap coefficient, calculated on TCRB nucleotide sequences, was used to measure repertoire sharing. Out-of-frame TCRB sequences from naive cells were analyzed as a proxy for the pre-selection repertoire. Held by TCRdb, this immuneACCESS table contains in-frame sequences only and omits some clones. Under half of the omission traces to an unresolved V gene where checked; the cause of the rest is unknown. The D gene and trimming were derived from the DNA, and the V and J assignments and clone size from that table. Across this sample there are hundreds of thousands of clones, with approximately 28% seen only once. The ten top clones hold roughly 0.066% of the sample.

Sequencing was carried out using naive CD4+ T cells from blood. The cell subset or site label here, explained by the study, means: true naive CD4+ T cells. The chain joins TRBV10-3 to TRBJ1-4, with the D gene call left open. This TCR derives from a man aged 18 to 30 in good health. CDR3 region: CAISESMVEKLFF. The sequenced DNA: TGTGCCATCAGTGAGTCGATGGTGGAAAAACTGTTTTTT.